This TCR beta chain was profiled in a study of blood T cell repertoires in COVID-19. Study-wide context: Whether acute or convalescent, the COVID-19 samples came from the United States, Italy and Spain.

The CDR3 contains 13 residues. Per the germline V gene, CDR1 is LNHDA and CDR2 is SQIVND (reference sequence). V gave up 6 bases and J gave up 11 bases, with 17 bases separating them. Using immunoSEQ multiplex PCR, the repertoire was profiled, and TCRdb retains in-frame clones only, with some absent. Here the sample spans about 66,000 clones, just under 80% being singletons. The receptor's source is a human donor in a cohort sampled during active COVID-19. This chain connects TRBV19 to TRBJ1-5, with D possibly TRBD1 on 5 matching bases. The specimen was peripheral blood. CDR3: CASRSTRGESQHF. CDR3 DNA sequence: TGTGCCAGTAGATCCACCCGGGGGGAGTCCCAGCATTTT.